Below are 2 T cell receptor beta chains sequenced from a single sample in a study of long-term antiretroviral therapy in people with HIV. Survey-level resolution applied to immunoSEQ assay v3.0. Data came from immunoSEQ multiplex PCR; TCRdb stores just in-frame clones and leaves some out. The profile shows about 43,000 clones, 85% to 95% of them singletons. The sequenced sample was unsorted PBMCs, obtained 9 to 9.5 years after starting antiretroviral therapy. The receptors were gathered from a man in his thirties or forties with HIV.

This clone was counted between two and nine times. V gene TRBV29-1 combines with J gene TRBJ2-2; D remains unclear. The CDR3 is 13 amino acids. Between the trimmed V and J ends, which lost 4 bases and 2 bases, there was a span of 8 bases. In germline, CDR1 is SQVTM, CDR2 ANQGSEA. The chain's CDR3 is CSVVSANTGELFF. CDR3 sequence (DNA): TGCAGCGTTGTGTCTGCTAACACCGGGGAGCTGTTTTTT.

The chain recombines TRBV12-5 with TRBJ2-5; no reliable D call. The CDR3 consists of 18 residues. The ends were cut back, 2 bases at V and 1 base at J, with 20 bases in the middle. Per the germline V gene, CDR1 is LGHNT and CDR2 is FRNRAP. DNA for the CDR3: TGTGCTAGTGGTTTGACCCTGGATGGGCGAGTGTCCCAAGAGACCCAGTACTTC. Its protein is CASGLTLDGRVSQETQYF.